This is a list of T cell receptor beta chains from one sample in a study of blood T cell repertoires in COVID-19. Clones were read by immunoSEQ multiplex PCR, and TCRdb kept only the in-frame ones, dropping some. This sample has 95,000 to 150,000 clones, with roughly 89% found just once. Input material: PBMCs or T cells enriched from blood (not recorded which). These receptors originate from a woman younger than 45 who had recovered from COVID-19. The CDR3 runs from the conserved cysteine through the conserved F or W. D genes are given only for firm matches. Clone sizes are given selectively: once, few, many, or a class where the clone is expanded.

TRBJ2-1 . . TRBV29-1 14 CSVAGGQAHNEQFF TGCAGCGTTGCGGGGGGACAGGCCCACAATGAGCAGTTCTTC
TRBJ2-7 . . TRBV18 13 CASSISPGYEQYF TGTGCCAGCTCTATCAGCCCAGGCTACGAGCAGTACTTC
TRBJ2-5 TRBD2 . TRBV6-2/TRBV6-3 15 CASSRAGGLQETQYF TGTGCCAGCAGTCGGGCGGGAGGCCTCCAAGAGACCCAGTACTTC
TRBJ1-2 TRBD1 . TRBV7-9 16 CASSLDRAVLNYGYTF TGTGCCAGCAGCTTGGACAGGGCGGTTTTGAACTATGGCTACACCTTC
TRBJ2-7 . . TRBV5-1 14 CASSFSGVYYEQYF TGCGCCAGCAGCTTCTCAGGGGTTTACTACGAGCAGTACTTC
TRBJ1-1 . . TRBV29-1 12 CSVVGGGIGAFF TGCAGCGTTGTAGGCGGGGGGATCGGAGCTTTCTTT
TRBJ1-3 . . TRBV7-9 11 CASSPGNTIYF TGTGCCAGCAGCCCGGGAAACACCATATATTTT
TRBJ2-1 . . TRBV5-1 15 CASSLDVLSREEQFF TGCGCCAGCAGCTTGGACGTACTATCCCGTGAGGAGCAGTTCTTC
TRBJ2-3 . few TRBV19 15 CASSIGGEITDTQYF TGTGCCAGTAGTATAGGGGGAGAGATCACAGATACGCAGTATTTT
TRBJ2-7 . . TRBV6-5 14 CASSRRGPSYEQYF TGTGCCAGCAGCCGACGAGGGCCCTCCTACGAGCAGTACTTC
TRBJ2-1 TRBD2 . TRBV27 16 CASSLSRTSGTGEQFF TGTGCCAGCAGTTTGTCCCGGACTAGCGGGACAGGGGAGCAGTTCTTC
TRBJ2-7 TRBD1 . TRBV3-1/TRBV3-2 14 CASSPPGQGYEQYF TGTGCCAGCAGCCCCCCCGGACAGGGCTACGAGCAGTACTTC
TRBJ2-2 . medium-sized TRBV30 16 CAWISRGGVSTGELFF TGTGCCTGGATATCACGCGGCGGCGTGAGCACCGGGGAGCTGTTTTTT
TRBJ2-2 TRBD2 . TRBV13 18 CASSLATLAAKNTGELFF TGTGCCAGCAGCTTAGCGACTCTAGCGGCCAAGAACACCGGGGAGCTGTTTTTT